This T cell receptor (beta chain) was recovered during a study of blood T cell repertoires in COVID-19. About the study: Spain, Italy and the United States supplied samples that represented acute and convalescent COVID-19. T cells, B-cell-depleted T cells, or PBMCs provided the cDNA or gDNA that served as material.

Per the original data handling: By means of reference gene primer amplification, nucleated cell counts were estimated. TCRdb's table, derived via immunoSEQ multiplex PCR, lists solely in-frame clones and lacks some. V and J calls and clone size follow that table, whereas D and trimming were derived from the DNA. The sample contains 300,000 or so clones, approximately 90% of which appear only once. Trimming shortened V by 1 base and J by 8 bases, and 10 bases separated the two germline ends. The CDR3 extends over 14 amino acids. Germline V gene data show CDR1 as SGHRS and CDR2 as YFSETQ. The sample comprised peripheral blood. The chain couples TRBV5-1 to TRBJ1-6, with D unresolved. This clonotype was sampled from a woman aged 40 to 50 with acute or convalescent COVID-19. Here the CDR3 DNA reads TGCGCCAGCAGCTTGAGAGGGCGTGATTCACCCCTCCACTTT. This translates into CASSLRGRDSPLHF.